The present T cell receptor (beta chain) was sequenced within a study of T cell responses to AZD1222 COVID-19 vaccine (dated by TCRdb to 2020 to 2022). Context from the whole study: A total of approximately 250 trial participants underwent TCR sequencing, of whom 207 had received two doses of AZD1222 and roughly 26 had received two doses of the MenACWY control vaccine. Trial participants were enrolled by age into subgroups of 18-55, 56-69 and 70-plus years, and around 150, 28 and 57 TCR-sequenced participants, respectively, were included in these subgroups. Study-wide findings and limitations: Conclusions about previously exposed vaccinees are limited, since just a handful of AZD1222 recipients were seropositive for SARS-CoV-2 at baseline. Spike-specific TCR breadth and depth rose significantly after two AZD1222 doses compared with day 0 and with MenACWY recipients. Nearly half of unique spike-specific TCRs reportedly recognized epitopes outside regions mutated in the B.1.351 and B.1.1.7 variants. Because no day 14 peak-response samples were available, repertoires were characterized only after the peak T cell response. In the small 56-69-year group, the increase in depth fell short of significance, most likely because of low power. Most participants were white British and females outnumbered males, and the authors suggested that clonal diversity may have been underestimated. Vaccine-associated CD4 TCRs spanned the whole spike protein, with dominant responses in regions 160-218 and 743-854.

The CDR3 regions of human TCRbeta chains were subjected to immunosequencing. The paper's data handling went like this. Repertoire TCRs were checked for matches against a reference library of SARS-CoV-2-specific TCRs that had been generated using the MIRA antigen-specificity platform. Breadth was defined as the fraction of unique TCRs that were SARS-CoV-2-associated, and depth was defined as the fraction of total T cells that were SARS-CoV-2-associated. Using the MIRA data, each spike-specific TCR was assigned both to the spike region to which the TCR was reactive and to a CD4 or CD8 class. Log10-transformed breadth and depth values were compared by one-way ANOVA with Sidak's multiple comparisons tests. TCRdb stores this immuneACCESS table with in-frame sequences only. Part of the clones is absent; in the studies checked, under half of the shortfall reflects unresolved V genes, and no reason is known for the rest. V and J calls and clone size come straight from that table; D and trimming were deduced from the DNA. Recorded for this sample are approximately 150,000 clones; approximately 89% of them occurred a single time. The ten largest clones take up over 1% of the sample.

On this clone itself: Its antigen target is currently unknown. The record has no base qualities; no much larger clone is one base away.

V trim: 7 bases; J trim: 4 bases; unmatched bases: 6. The germline V gene gives CDR1 as SQVTM and CDR2 as ANQGSEA. The cysteine opens and the phenylalanine closes a CDR3 of 14 amino acids. The CDR3 DNA has 42 bases and is translated from base 1. The time point label, as the study defines it: about 28 days (+/-7) after the second vaccine dose. AZD1222 recipients given second doses at about 4 weeks or at about 12 weeks were pooled, since spike-specific TCR depth and breadth were not found to differ between the two schedules. Vaccinee samples came from UK trials COV001 and COV002, including a single-blind randomized controlled phase 2/3 trial of AZD1222 (ChAdOx1 nCoV-19) in healthy adults. For TCRbeta chain sequencing, PBMC samples from trial participants were taken at day 0 and at day 28 after the second dose.

The TCR originated in an adult who received the AZD1222 COVID-19 vaccine. Sequenced here: peripheral blood, sampled 28 days after the second AZD1222 dose. This chain joins TRBV29-1 to TRBJ2-1, with 11 bases in between that match TRBD1. For the CDR3, the sequence is CSGRRDRGYNEQFF. The DNA reads as follows: TGCAGCGGGCGCCGGGACAGGGGGTACAATGAGCAGTTCTTC.